These 9 T cell receptor beta chains were sequenced from one sample in a study of T-cell memory formation after mild COVID-19. TCRdb re-analysed the 5' RACE reads in MiXCR, keeping a single row per CDR3 protein. The sample has 550,000 to 600,000 distinct CDR3 sequences; around a sixth are singletons. Sequencing used PBMCs or a T cell subset sorted from them (not recorded which). Receptors were obtained from an adult woman who had mild COVID-19 (a few samples of this study predate the infection). Cell type and time point are not known.

This clonotype was seen a few times. The genes are TRBV4-2 and TRBJ2-7; 10 nucleotides align to TRBD1. This CDR3 has 19 amino acids. The ends lost 0 bases at V and 0 bases at J; junction bases unmatched: 11. The germline V gene has CDR1 LGHNA and CDR2 YNFKEQ. The CDR3 region is CASSQDSRQGASFSYEQYF. The CDR3 DNA sequence: TGTGCCAGCAGCCAAGATTCGAGACAGGGGGCCTCATTCTCCTACGAGCAGTACTTC.

Here the CDR3 DNA reads TGTGCCAGCAGCTTAATAGCAGGGGCGGGTGAAGCTTTCTTT. It yields the protein CASSLIAGAGEAFF. The rearrangement links TRBV7-3 to TRBJ1-1; possible D gene TRBD1, 6 bases. CDR3 length: 14 amino acids. CDR1 is SGHTA, CDR2 FQGTGA, per germline. The V gene lost 1 base and the J gene lost 7 bases, with 13 bases spanning the gap.

This clonotype came up a few times. This chain joins TRBV2 and TRBJ1-2; D may be TRBD1 (5 bases). Deletions cut 11 bases from V and 6 bases from J, with 13 bases between. Germline CDR1 reads SNHLY; CDR2 reads FYNNEI. The CDR3 contains 11 residues. CDR3 protein: CASTRGDGYTF. DNA for the CDR3: TGTGCCTCAACCCGGGGGGATGGCTACACCTTC.

The chain joins TRBV4-3 to TRBJ2-3, with TRBD1 matching over 7 bases. Losses at the gene ends were 3 bases for V and 4 bases for J; bases not matched to a gene: 4. The CDR3 runs to 14 residues. Germline V CDR1 and CDR2: LGHNA, YSLEER. The CDR3 here is CASSQGTASDTQYF. The CDR3 coding sequence is TGCGCCAGCAGCCAGGGGACAGCTTCAGATACGCAGTATTTT.

V gene TRBV6-2 or TRBV6-3 combines with J gene TRBJ1-1; D is perhaps TRBD1 (6 bases). Germline V gene lookup returns CDR1 MNHEY and CDR2 SVGEGT. CDR3 size: 16 residues. Trimming pared 7 bases from V and 0 bases from J, leaving 18 bases between. This CDR3 is CASTNLQGAMNTEAFF. The CDR3 DNA is TGTGCCAGCACCAACCTACAGGGAGCCATGAACACTGAAGCTTTCTTT.

This clonotype appeared many times. V is TRBV6-6 and J is TRBJ2-1; TRBD2 might be the D (5 bases). The CDR3 contains 12 residues. The V gene's germline CDR1 is MNHNY and CDR2 SVGAGI (reference sequence). V was cut by 7 bases and J by 9 bases, with 13 bases left in between. CDR3 sequence reads: CASNLRGGEQFF. The CDR3 bases are TGTGCCAGCAACCTCCGGGGTGGTGAGCAGTTCTTC.

This clonotype occurred a few times. The chain links TRBV12-3 or TRBV12-4 to TRBJ2-2, with TRBD1 matching 7 bases. The CDR3 runs 16 residues. With 5 bases clipped from V and 6 bases from J, the junction kept 12 bases outside the gene matches. Here the CDR3 reads CASSPEPGQRAGELFF. The CDR3 DNA follows: TGTGCCAGCAGTCCCGAACCGGGACAGAGGGCCGGGGAGCTGTTTTTT.

The chain links TRBV29-1 to TRBJ2-7; possible D gene TRBD1, 6 bases. The CDR3 consists of 12 residues. Germline values: CDR1 SQVTM, CDR2 ANQGSEA. V lost 6 bases and J lost 0, with 9 bases in between. The CDR3 sequence is CSVRDNSYEQYF. The CDR3 DNA reads TGCAGCGTACGGGACAACTCCTACGAGCAGTACTTC.

This clonotype was counted a few times. This chain connects TRBV28 to TRBJ2-1; tentative D call: TRBD1 (6 bases). From germline, CDR1 is MDHEN and CDR2 SYDVKM. This CDR3 is built from 14 residues. V was shortened by 5 bases and J by 8 bases, with 16 bases between the two germline ends. This CDR3 reads CASSQAGRTDEQFF. DNA for the CDR3: TGTGCCAGCAGTCAGGCAGGGCGGACAGATGAGCAGTTCTTC.